This TCR beta chain was recovered during a study of blood T cell repertoires in COVID-19. About the research overall: The origin of the acute and convalescent COVID-19 samples was the United States, Italy and Spain.

Per germline, CDR1 SQVTM and CDR2 ANQGSEA. The V gene end was trimmed by 4 bases and the J gene end by 2 bases; junction bases not matched to a gene: 5. The CDR3 contains 14 residues. Per the original methods: Reference gene primers were amplified, and this amplification served to estimate nucleated cell counts. Assay used: immunoSEQ multiplex PCR; TCRdb lists only in-frame clones, some missing. The V and J calls and clone size were taken over from that table, and D and trimming were inferred from the DNA. The sample yields around 100,000 clones, 80% to 95% seen once. This clone was seen once. The receptor comes from a man between 18 and 35 years old with COVID-19, enrolled during active disease. The chain joins TRBV29-1 to TRBJ2-3; 8 bases agree with TRBD1. Sequencing was performed on peripheral blood. The CDR3 coding sequence is TGCAGCGTTGTAGGGACAGGAGTCACAGATACGCAGTATTTT. It codes for CSVVGTGVTDTQYF.